The 20 T cell receptor beta chains listed next were all sequenced from one sample in a study of blood T cell repertoires in COVID-19. TCRdb keeps only in-frame clones here, not all; method: immunoSEQ multiplex PCR. Of about 260,000 clones listed, 75% to 90% are singletons. Sequenced input: PBMCs or T cells enriched from blood (not recorded which). Source of these receptors: a man aged 45-60 years who had been exposed to COVID-19.

This clone appeared once. The genes are TRBV7-8 and TRBJ1-2; 7 nucleotides align to TRBD1. Germline V CDR1 and CDR2: SGHVS, FQNEAQ. CDR3 length: 14 residues. V shed 5 bases, J shed 0 bases, and the junction held 3 bases outside the gene matches. The CDR3 spells CASSEDRTNYGYTF. In nucleotides, the CDR3 is TGTGCCAGCAGCGAGGACAGGACTAACTATGGCTACACCTTC.

The rearrangement uses TRBV10-3 and TRBJ1-3; D unclear. In germline, CDR1 is ENHRY, CDR2 SYGVKD. The CDR3 consists of 13 residues. V lost 4 bases, J lost 7 bases, and 11 bases lay in between. The CDR3 sequence: CAISVSGSNTIYF. The CDR3 DNA reads as TGTGCCATCAGTGTTAGCGGTAGCAACACCATATATTTT.

This sequence joins TRBV30 and TRBJ2-6; D gene ambiguous. CDR1 and CDR2 (germline): GTSNPN, SVGIG (reference sequence). V was clipped by 7 bases and J by 2 bases, with 21 bases between them. The length of the CDR3 is 17 residues. The CDR3 region is CASPGTKTKTGANVLTF. CDR3 DNA: TGTGCCTCTCCCGGTACGAAAACCAAGACTGGGGCCAACGTCCTGACTTTC.

The genes are TRBV9 and TRBJ1-2, with D perhaps TRBD1 (6 bases). Between the trimmed V and J ends, which lost 3 bases and 7 bases, there was a span of 13 bases. The CDR3 contains 13 residues. The germline V gene encodes CDR1 SGDLS and CDR2 YYNGEE. CDR3 nucleotides: TGTGCCAGCAGCGCCTTCCCCAGGGGTGGCTACACCTTC. Protein: CASSAFPRGGYTF. Looking up the rest from reference TRBV9 and TRBJ1-2 gives the full variable domain: DSGVTQTPKHLITATGQRVTLRCSPRSGDLSVYWYQQSLDQGLQFLIQYYNGEERAKGNILERFSAQQFPDLHSELNLSSLELGDSALYFCASSAFPRGGYTFGSGTRLTVV.

This clone showed up just once. The V call is TRBV11-3, the J call TRBJ2-4; D might be TRBD2 (7 bases). V shed 2 bases and J shed 8 bases, with 13 bases lying between them. CDR1 SGHNT and CDR2 YENEEA come from the germline V gene. The CDR3 spans 14 residues. CDR3 nucleotide sequence: TGTGCCAGCAGCTTACACAGGGAGGGTTACATTCAGTACTTC. It codes for CASSLHREGYIQYF.

The V and J genes are TRBV15 and TRBJ1-4, with D possibly being TRBD1 (5 bases). The germline gives CDR1 LNHNV, CDR2 YYDKDF (reference sequence). This CDR3 spans 15 amino acids. V was trimmed by 0 bases and J by 10 bases, leaving 15 bases between them. The chain's CDR3 is CATSRDQGTLGKLFF. For the CDR3, the DNA is TGTGCCACCAGCAGAGATCAGGGTACCTTGGGAAAACTGTTTTTT.

CDR3 sequence: CATQGQANQPQHF. CDR3 coding DNA: TGTGCCACCCAGGGACAGGCTAATCAGCCCCAGCATTTT. J is TRBJ1-5 and V is TRBV18; 8 positions match TRBD1. Trimming removed 10 bases from V and 4 bases from J; junction bases left unmatched: 6. The CDR3 runs 13 residues. Germline CDR1 and CDR2: KGHSH and LQKENI.

V is TRBV5-1 and J is TRBJ2-2; D remains unclear. V dropped 7 bases and J dropped 0 bases, with 10 bases sitting between them. There are 14 residues in the CDR3. Germline values: CDR1 SGHRS, CDR2 YFSETQ. This CDR3 reads CASLVAPNTGELFF. DNA of the CDR3: TGCGCCAGCCTAGTGGCTCCGAACACCGGGGAGCTGTTTTTT.

J is TRBJ2-1 and V is TRBV5-1; D unresolved. Germline loops: CDR1 SGHRS, CDR2 YFSETQ. The ends were cut back, 4 bases at V and 1 base at J, with 9 bases in the middle. The CDR3 is made up of 14 amino acids. The CDR3 is CASSTGSSYNEQFF. In nucleotides, the CDR3 is TGCGCCAGCAGCACCGGTTCGTCCTACAATGAGCAGTTCTTC.

The rearrangement joins TRBV29-1 to TRBJ2-5; D gene unclear. The CDR3 has 13 amino acids. Trimming took 5 bases from V and 1 from J, leaving 11 bases between them. Germline CDR1 reads SQVTM; CDR2 reads ANQGSEA. The CDR3 here is CSVSTTSQETQYF. CDR3 nucleotides: TGCAGCGTTTCTACGACAAGCCAAGAGACCCAGTACTTC.

The chain combines TRBV5-1 with TRBJ2-3; 9 bases align to TRBD2. CDR3 length: 15 amino acids. V shed 4 bases, J shed 4 bases, and the junction held 7 bases outside the gene matches. Germline loops: CDR1 SGHRS, CDR2 YFSETQ. As DNA, the CDR3 is TGCGCCAGCAGCCCCGGACTAGCGCGGGCAGATACGCAGTATTTT. Translating it yields CASSPGLARADTQYF.

The rearrangement links TRBV28 to TRBJ1-5; 11 bases are a match to TRBD1. The junction had 14 bases not matched to a gene; V was cut back by 2 bases and J by 2 bases. CDR3 size: 20 residues. Germline CDR1 and CDR2: MDHEN and SYDVKM. CDR3 bases: TGTGCCAGCAGTTTAATTGGACAGGGGGCAACCCTGATCGGCAATCAGCCCCAGCATTTT. This encodes CASSLIGQGATLIGNQPQHF.

The chain is built from TRBV7-8 and TRBJ1-1; 7 positions match TRBD1. The CDR3 is made up of 13 amino acids. J lost 5 bases, V lost 4 bases, and 4 bases had no gene match. Germline V CDR1 and CDR2: SGHVS, FQNEAQ. The CDR3 loop reads CASSWQGVTEAFF. CDR3 DNA sequence: TGTGCCAGCAGCTGGCAGGGGGTGACTGAAGCTTTCTTT.

Here the CDR3 DNA reads TGCGCCAGCAGCCAAGGACTAGCGTTATCCACAGATACGCAGTATTTT. Translation: CASSQGLALSTDTQYF. V usage is TRBV5-1 and J usage is TRBJ2-3; 9 bases agree with TRBD2. This CDR3 region has 16 residues. V dropped 4 bases and J dropped 2; count of bases not matched to a gene: 8. Germline V gives CDR1 SGHRS, CDR2 YFSETQ. The whole variable domain, filled in from reference TRBV5-1 and TRBJ2-3, reads KAGVTQTPRYLIKTRGQQVTLSCSPISGHRSVSWYQQTPGQGLQFLFEYFSETQRNKGNFPGRFSGRQFSNSRSEMNVSTLELGDSALYLCASSQGLALSTDTQYFGPGTRLTVL.

The rearrangement uses TRBV13 and TRBJ1-1; possible D gene TRBD1, 5 bases. V lost 5 bases and J 1 base, leaving 8 bases between the germline ends. From germline, CDR1 is PRHDT and CDR2 FYEKMQ (reference sequence). CDR3 length equals 13 residues. The CDR3 spells CASSETANTEAFF. CDR3 sequence (DNA): TGTGCCAGCAGCGAGACAGCGAACACTGAAGCTTTCTTT.

This clone was detected once. The chain carries TRBV5-1 and TRBJ1-3, with no clear D. Between the trimmed V and J ends, which lost 4 bases and 0 bases, there was a span of 11 bases. Germline loops: CDR1 SGHRS, CDR2 YFSETQ. This CDR3 is 15 amino acids long. CDR3 sequence (DNA): TGCGCCAGCAGCCCAGAACCAGGCTCTGGAAACACCATATATTTT. Amino acid sequence: CASSPEPGSGNTIYF. The full variable domain, its missing parts supplied by reference TRBV5-1 and TRBJ1-3, is KAGVTQTPRYLIKTRGQQVTLSCSPISGHRSVSWYQQTPGQGLQFLFEYFSETQRNKGNFPGRFSGRQFSNSRSEMNVSTLELGDSALYLCASSPEPGSGNTIYFGEGSWLTVV.

This chain uses TRBV7-2 with TRBJ1-3; D is unresolved. CDR3 size: 15 residues. The V end lost 2 bases, the J end lost 0 bases, and 8 bases lay between the germline ends. The germline gives CDR1 SGHTA, CDR2 FQGNSA. The CDR3 DNA sequence: TGTGCCAGCAGCTTATCCCACAGCTCTGGAAACACCATATATTTT. This translates into CASSLSHSSGNTIYF.

The chain combines TRBV18 with TRBJ1-4; 7 bases are shared with TRBD1. Germline values: CDR1 KGHSH, CDR2 LQKENI. The CDR3 totals 14 residues. V lost 6 bases and J lost 4; bases outside the gene matches: 5. The CDR3 protein is CASSPGQFNEKLFF. In DNA, the CDR3 is TGTGCCAGCTCGCCGGGACAGTTTAATGAAAAACTGTTTTTT.

Only a few counts were recorded for this clone. The rearrangement links TRBV5-1 to TRBJ1-1; D possibly corresponds to TRBD1 (5 bases). Trimming cost V 6 bases and J 1 base, with 10 bases left between them. The germline V gene has CDR1 SGHRS and CDR2 YFSETQ. The CDR3 extends over 13 amino acids. Here the CDR3 DNA reads TGCGCCAGCACCGTTGACAGGAACACTGAAGCTTTCTTT. As protein: CASTVDRNTEAFF.

The chain joins TRBV19 to TRBJ2-7; possible D gene TRBD2, 5 bases. CDR1 is LNHDA, CDR2 SQIVND, per germline (reference sequence). This CDR3 spans 15 amino acids. Trimming took 5 bases from V and 4 from J, leaving 18 bases between them. CDR3 nucleotides: TGTGCCAGTAGTCCAACCCACACGGGGATTTACGAGCAGTACGTC. Translation: CASSPTHTGIYEQYV.